The 11 T cell receptor beta chains given below trace back to one sample, sequenced in a study of T-cell reconstitution after alpha-beta-depleted transplantation in children. Library preparation (for TCRbeta) was performed with unique molecular identifiers. TCRdb reanalysed the PCR reads using MiXCR and keeps one entry per CDR3 protein. In the table there are about 500,000 distinct CDR3 sequences, over 10% of which are singletons. Specimen: PBMCs, mostly from graft donor cells, collected 180 days after TCRalphabeta/CD19-depleted stem cell transplant. These receptors all stem from a female patient aged 2-9 years who had a stem cell transplant for aplastic anemia, so the T cells may come from the graft donor.

The V call is TRBV19, the J call TRBJ1-6; 8 bases align to TRBD1. The J segment lost 6 bases and the V segment lost 8 bases, leaving 9 bases of the junction unmatched. Germline-derived CDR1 and CDR2 are LNHDA and SQIVND (reference sequence). CDR3 length equals 15 residues. The chain's CDR3 is CASFGGQGLNSPLHF. CDR3 DNA sequence: TGTGCCAGTTTCGGTGGACAGGGACTTAATTCACCCCTCCACTTT.

This clonotype was detected ten times or more. The CDR3 sequence is CSVALGPWEQYF. The CDR3 DNA is TGCAGCGTCGCCCTTGGTCCGTGGGAGCAGTACTTC. The chain couples TRBV29-1 to TRBJ2-7; D is undetermined. With 6 bases removed from V and 7 bases from J, the gap between germline ends came to 16 bases. The CDR3 has 12 residues. CDR1 and CDR2 (germline): SQVTM, ANQGSEA.

This clonotype was counted between two and nine times. The rearrangement joins TRBV5-6 to TRBJ2-1; 10 bases map to TRBD2. Germline V CDR1 and CDR2: SGHDT, YYEEEE. J lost 2 bases, V lost 0 bases, and 2 bases had no gene match. The CDR3 sequence is 16 residues long. DNA for the CDR3: TGTGCCAGCAGCTTGGCCGGACTAGCGGCCTACAATGAGCAGTTCTTC. Amino acid sequence: CASSLAGLAAYNEQFF.

This clonotype was seen ten or more times. This chain joins TRBV28 and TRBJ2-2, with 9 nucleotides matching TRBD1. The CDR3 is made up of 14 amino acids. Germline CDR1 and CDR2: MDHEN and SYDVKM. The trim removed 6 bases at V and 7 bases at J, leaving 6 bases unmatched. CDR3 region: CASSIGQGHGELFF. CDR3 DNA: TGTGCCAGCAGCATCGGACAGGGGCACGGGGAGCTGTTTTTT.

This clonotype was seen ten or more times. This rearrangement joins TRBV12-3 or TRBV12-4 to TRBJ2-3; TRBD2 agrees at 7 bases. The CDR3 has 15 residues. V dropped 5 bases and J dropped 10; count of bases not matched to a gene: 15. The chain's CDR3 is CASSKEGRVSTAQYF. CDR3 in DNA: TGTGCCAGCAGTAAAGAGGGGAGGGTTTCGACAGCGCAGTATTTT.

This clonotype was observed a handful of times. The V and J genes are TRBV7-8 and TRBJ2-4; 14 bases are a match to TRBD2. This CDR3 region has 18 residues. Germline values: CDR1 SGHVS, CDR2 FQNEAQ. V lost 1 base, J lost 9 bases, and 11 bases stayed unmatched. CDR3 coding DNA: TGTGCCAGCAGCTTAGTCTCAGGGACTAGCGGGAGTTGGCCCATTCAGTACTTC. This gives the protein CASSLVSGTSGSWPIQYF.

The V and J genes are TRBV11-2 and TRBJ2-7, with 11 bases matching TRBD2. The CDR3 has 19 residues. The J segment lost 1 base and the V segment lost 4 bases, leaving 15 bases of the junction unmatched. The germline gives CDR1 SGHAT, CDR2 FQNNGV. The CDR3 DNA reads as TGTGCCAGCAGCTCATACCCGACTCTAGCGGGAGGCCGATCCTACGAGCAGTACTTC. Amino acids: CASSSYPTLAGGRSYEQYF.

This clonotype was seen more than once but under ten times. The rearrangement joins TRBV6-6 to TRBJ1-1; D is ambiguous. The CDR3 runs to 13 residues. Per germline, CDR1 MNHNY and CDR2 SVGAGI (reference sequence). V gave up 0 bases and J gave up 2 bases, with 4 bases separating them. The CDR3 nucleotides read TGTGCCAGCAGTTACTCTGCCAACACTGAAGCTTTCTTT. Its translation: CASSYSANTEAFF.

This clonotype was picked up many times. The chain is built from TRBV27 and TRBJ1-5; the D is unclear. The CDR3 contains 13 residues. V was clipped by 3 bases and J by 4 bases, with 7 bases between them. Germline V gene lookup returns CDR1 MNHEY and CDR2 SMNVEV (reference sequence). The CDR3 bases are TGTGCCAGCAGTTTCGAAAGGAATCAGCCCCAGCATTTT. Amino acid sequence: CASSFERNQPQHF.

Ten or more counts support this clonotype. The chain joins TRBV15 to TRBJ1-2; D is possibly TRBD1 (6 bases). The CDR3 consists of 17 residues. Germline CDR1 LNHNV, CDR2 YYDKDF (reference sequence). The V end was cut by 1 base, the J end by 6 bases, with 21 bases between. The CDR3 bases are TGTGCCACCAGCAGAGTTTTGTCGGGGGGCGCTCGGAATGGCTACACCTTC. This gives the protein CATSRVLSGGARNGYTF.

V and J are TRBV18 and TRBJ2-1; D is undetermined. The V gene lost 3 bases and the J gene lost 9 bases, with 12 bases spanning the gap. This CDR3 contains 13 residues. Germline CDR1 reads KGHSH; CDR2 reads LQKENI. CDR3 in amino acids: CASSPDQKGEQFF. The CDR3 nucleotides are TGTGCCAGCTCACCTGATCAGAAAGGTGAGCAGTTCTTC. The full variable domain, its missing parts supplied by reference TRBV18 and TRBJ2-1, is NAGVMQNPRHLVRRRGQEARLRCSPMKGHSHVYWYRQLPEEGLKFMVYLQKENIIDESGMPKERFSAEFPKEGPSILRIQQVVRGDSAAYFCASSPDQKGEQFFGPGTRLTVL.